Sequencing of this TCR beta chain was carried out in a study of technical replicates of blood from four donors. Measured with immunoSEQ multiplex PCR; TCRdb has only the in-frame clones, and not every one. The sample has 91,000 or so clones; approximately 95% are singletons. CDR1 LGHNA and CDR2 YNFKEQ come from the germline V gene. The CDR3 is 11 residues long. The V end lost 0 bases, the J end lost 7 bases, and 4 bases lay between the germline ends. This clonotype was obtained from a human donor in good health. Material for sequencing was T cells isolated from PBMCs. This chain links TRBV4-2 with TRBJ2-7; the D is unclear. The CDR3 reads CASSQDQEQYF. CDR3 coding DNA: TGTGCCAGCAGCCAAGACCAAGAGCAGTACTTC.